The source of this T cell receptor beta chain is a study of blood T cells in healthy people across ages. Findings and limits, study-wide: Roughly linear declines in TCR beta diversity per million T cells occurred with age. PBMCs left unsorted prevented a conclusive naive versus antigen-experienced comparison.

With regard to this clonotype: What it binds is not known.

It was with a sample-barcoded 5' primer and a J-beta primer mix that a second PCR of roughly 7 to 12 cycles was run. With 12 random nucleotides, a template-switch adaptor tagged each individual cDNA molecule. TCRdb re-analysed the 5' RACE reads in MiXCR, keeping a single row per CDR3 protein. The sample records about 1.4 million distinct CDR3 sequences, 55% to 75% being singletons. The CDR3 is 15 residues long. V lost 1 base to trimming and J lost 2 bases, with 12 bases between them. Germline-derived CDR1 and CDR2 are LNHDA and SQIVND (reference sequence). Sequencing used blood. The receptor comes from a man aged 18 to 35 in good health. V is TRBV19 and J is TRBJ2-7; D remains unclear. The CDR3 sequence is CASSIAPNGAYEQYF. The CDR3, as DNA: TGTGCCAGTAGTATAGCCCCGAATGGGGCCTACGAGCAGTACTTC.